Listed below are T cell receptor beta chains from one sample, sequenced in a study of blood T cell repertoires in COVID-19. TCRdb keeps only in-frame clones here, not all; method: immunoSEQ multiplex PCR. Of 490,000 or so clones in the sample, 88% were seen once. Input material: PBMCs or T cells enriched from blood (not recorded which). These receptors were obtained from an older woman who had recovered from COVID-19. Each CDR3 is given with its conserved first and last residue. Expanded clones get a size class; other rows say once, few or many, or leave the size out.

j_gene | abundance | v_gene | CDR3aa
TRBJ1-4 | NA | TRBV14 | CASSLWDRGNEKLFF
TRBJ2-7 | NA | TRBV5-1 | CASSLGGQGPYEQYF
TRBJ2-1 | NA | TRBV5-1 | CASSLADNNEQFF
TRBJ1-4 | NA | TRBV10-3 | CAIRGGVSEKLFF
TRBJ2-7 | NA | TRBV6-4 | CASTKGGCEQYF
TRBJ1-1 | NA | TRBV5-1 | CASSLQTGEGTEAFF
TRBJ1-3 | NA | TRBV5-4 | CASSSGGSDTIYF
TRBJ1-4 | few | TRBV2 | CASRSGTGAKLFF
TRBJ2-3 | NA | TRBV4-1 | CASSQRVWADTQYF
TRBJ2-2 | NA | TRBV24-1 | CATSDLDRASNTGELFF
TRBJ1-5 | NA | TRBV24-1 | CATSDSGTGGVQPQHF
TRBJ2-7 | NA | TRBV10-3 | CAISEVAGVYEQYF
TRBJ2-1 | NA | TRBV6-2/TRBV6-3 | CASSHSNEQFF
TRBJ2-1 | once | TRBV7-2 | CASSFGTADEQFF
TRBJ2-2 | NA | TRBV5-1 | CASSLVGSGPTNTGELFF
TRBJ1-3 | NA | TRBV27 | CASSQGVRGNTIYF
TRBJ2-3 | NA | TRBV10-2 | CASSESMGGGPDTQYF
TRBJ2-3 | few | TRBV6-1 | CASSDGTSGGRGTDF
TRBJ2-1 | few | TRBV19 | CASSTPRDYNEQFF
TRBJ2-7 | NA | TRBV3-1/TRBV3-2 | CASSQVRTGGFGEQYF
TRBJ1-2 | few | TRBV10-3 | CASRYRDRVDGYTF
TRBJ2-2 | NA | TRBV5-1 | CASRSGTGGDGELFF
TRBJ2-2 | NA | TRBV10-2 | CAIWGPGELFF
TRBJ1-2 | NA | TRBV5-1 | CASGTVHGYTF
TRBJ2-3 | NA | TRBV2 | CASSVSGAYTDTQYF
TRBJ1-2 | NA | TRBV3-1/TRBV3-2 | CASTHRTPGQGAGYTF
TRBJ2-3 | NA | TRBV18 | CASSPMGGADTQYF
TRBJ1-1 | NA | TRBV7-2 | CASSLGRQAFF
TRBJ1-1 | once | TRBV10-1 | CASSDVETEAFF
TRBJ1-1 | NA | TRBV2 | CASISEAHEAFF
TRBJ2-7 | NA | TRBV6-6 | CASSLEGGRVYEQYF
TRBJ1-2 | NA | TRBV5-4 | CASTRQDYGYTF
TRBJ1-1 | NA | TRBV25-1 | CASSESPLAEAFF
TRBJ1-3 | NA | TRBV12-5 | CASGRPGQADGNTIYF
TRBJ1-5 | NA | TRBV12-3/TRBV12-4 | CASSFGGTQPQHF
TRBJ2-2 | few | TRBV24-1 | CATSLPGEGNPGELFF
TRBJ2-7 | NA | TRBV5-1 | CASSQDVAGSGGGYNEQYF
TRBJ1-2 | NA | TRBV29-1 | CSVSKPGQGGYGYTF
TRBJ2-1 | NA | TRBV24-1 | CATTPSGGPYNEQFF
TRBJ1-5 | NA | TRBV7-2 | CASSLVPGGGQPQHF
TRBJ2-2 | NA | TRBV5-5 | CASSLRGSGELFF
TRBJ1-5 | NA | TRBV6-1 | CASSEVPEDQPQHF
TRBJ2-5 | NA | TRBV15 | CATSRDMTGRETQYF
TRBJ1-2 | NA | TRBV24-1 | CATQYGDGYTF
TRBJ2-2 | NA | TRBV4-2 | CASSQEVAGMGWTGELFF
TRBJ2-5 | NA | TRBV15 | CAKTGGKSLETQYF
TRBJ1-6 | few | TRBV3-1/TRBV3-2 | CASRARANSPLHF
TRBJ1-5 | NA | TRBV10-3 | CATAGWQGASGGNQPQHF
TRBJ2-5 | NA | TRBV12-3/TRBV12-4 | CASSLRIQETQYF
TRBJ1-5 | NA | TRBV5-5 | CASSRQGRGDQPQHF
TRBJ1-2 | NA | TRBV2 | CARLLSGYGYTF
TRBJ1-1 | NA | TRBV5-1 | CASSPTGRAENTEAFF